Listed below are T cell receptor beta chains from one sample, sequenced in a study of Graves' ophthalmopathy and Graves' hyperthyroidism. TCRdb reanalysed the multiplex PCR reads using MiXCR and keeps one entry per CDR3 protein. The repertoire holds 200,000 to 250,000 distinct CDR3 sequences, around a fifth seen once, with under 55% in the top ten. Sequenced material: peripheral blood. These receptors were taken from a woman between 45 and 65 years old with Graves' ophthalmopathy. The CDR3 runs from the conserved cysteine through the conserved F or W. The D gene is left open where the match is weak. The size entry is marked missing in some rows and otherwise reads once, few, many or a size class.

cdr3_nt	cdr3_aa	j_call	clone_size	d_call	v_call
TGCAGTGCTAGTCTGTCCGCTAGCGGACTCACCGGGGAGCTGTTTTTT	CSASLSASGLTGELFF	TRBJ2-2	NA	TRBD2	TRBV20-1
TGCAGTGCGCCGCCGACTAGCGGGAGGGGAGGTGAGCAGTTCTTC	CSAPPTSGRGGEQFF	TRBJ2-1	many	TRBD2	TRBV20-1
TGTGCCAGCACCAGAACGGGGAGCTATGGCTACACCTTC	CASTRTGSYGYTF	TRBJ1-2	NA	NA	TRBV6-1
TGTGCCAGCAGCTTATGGGCAGGCCGGAACACTGAAGCTTTCTTT	CASSLWAGRNTEAFF	TRBJ1-1	few	NA	TRBV7-2
TGTGCCAGCAGCTTCCGGGACAGGGAAGTGGAGCAGTACTTC	CASSFRDREVEQYF	TRBJ2-7	many	TRBD1	TRBV7-9
TGCGCCAGCAGCTTGGGACTCGACGAGCAGTACTTC	CASSLGLDEQYF	TRBJ2-7	many	NA	TRBV5-1
TGTGCCAGCAGTGAAGGACTCTTGTCCCACTACGAGCAGTACTTC	CASSEGLLSHYEQYF	TRBJ2-7	NA	NA	TRBV6-1
TGTGCCAGCAGTTTAGGACAGGTCTACACTGAAGCTTTCTTT	CASSLGQVYTEAFF	TRBJ1-1	many	TRBD1	TRBV2
TGTGCCAGCAGCCAAGAAGGGTGGCAGGGACGCAGCACCGGGGAGCTGTTTTTT	CASSQEGWQGRSTGELFF	TRBJ2-2	NA	NA	TRBV3-1
TGTGCCAGCAGTGTCTCGGGGTTCGGTCAGCCCCAGCATTTT	CASSVSGFGQPQHF	TRBJ1-5	many	NA	TRBV6-1
TGCGCCAGCAGCGGACAGGGGGCCTTGAACACTGAAGCTTTCTTT	CASSGQGALNTEAFF	TRBJ1-1	many	TRBD1	TRBV5-1
TGTGCCAGCAGCTTAGGCGGGAGATATAACTACGAGCAGTACTTC	CASSLGGRYNYEQYF	TRBJ2-7	few	NA	TRBV13
TGCAGTGCCCGAGGTGAAACCTCCTACAATGAGCAGTTCTTC	CSARGETSYNEQFF	TRBJ2-1	many	NA	TRBV20-1
TGCAGCGTTGTGGTAAACAATCAGCCCCAGCATTTT	CSVVVNNQPQHF	TRBJ1-5	many	NA	TRBV29-1
TGCGCCAGCAGCCAAGATCGGACTAGCGGGACTCGGGAGCAGTACTTC	CASSQDRTSGTREQYF	TRBJ2-7	NA	TRBD2	TRBV4-1
TGTGCCAGTAGTATAGGGAGTCTTCAGCCTGAAGCTTTCTTT	CASSIGSLQPEAFF	TRBJ1-1	many	NA	TRBV19
TGTGCCAGCAGTTCCTTACTAGCGGGAGTGGCCGAGCAGTACTTC	CASSSLLAGVAEQYF	TRBJ2-7	NA	TRBD2	TRBV12-3/TRBV12-4
TGTGCCAGCAGTTTCACAGGGCTAGGTCAGCCCCAGCATTTT	CASSFTGLGQPQHF	TRBJ1-5	NA	NA	TRBV2
TGTGCCAGCAGGGAGGGAGGTCGAACCGGGGAGCTGTTTTTT	CASREGGRTGELFF	TRBJ2-2	many	NA	TRBV11-1
TGTGCCAGCAGTTACTCGTCCGGACAGTACTACGAGCAGTACTTC	CASSYSSGQYYEQYF	TRBJ2-7	NA	NA	TRBV6-5
TGTGCCAGCAGAAGTCGATCACCCCTCCACTTT	CASRSRSPLHF	TRBJ1-6	many	NA	TRBV28
TGCGCCAGCAGCTTGGTGACAGGCTCCTACAATGAGCAGTTCTTC	CASSLVTGSYNEQFF	TRBJ2-1	NA	NA	TRBV5-1
TGTGCCAGCAGCTTACGGAGCGGGAGAACCGGGGAGCTGTTTTTT	CASSLRSGRTGELFF	TRBJ2-2	many	TRBD2	TRBV7-9
TGTGCCAGCAGTTACCCAGGGGATCAGCCCCAGCATTTT	CASSYPGDQPQHF	TRBJ1-5	many	NA	TRBV6-5
TGTGCCAGCAGTTTATCATCCCAGGGGGGCACTGAAGCTTTCTTT	CASSLSSQGGTEAFF	TRBJ1-1	many	TRBD1	TRBV6-5
TGTGCCATCAGATACGAACAGGGCCAGAACACTGAAGCTTTCTTT	CAIRYEQGQNTEAFF	TRBJ1-1	many	NA	TRBV10-3
TGTGCCAGCAGTGGTTTGGCTAGCGGGAGAATTGGCGATGAGCAGTTCTTC	CASSGLASGRIGDEQFF	TRBJ2-1	few	TRBD2	TRBV6-1
TGTGCCAGTAGTCCCCGGACAGGGGGCTACTACGAGCAGTACTTC	CASSPRTGGYYEQYF	TRBJ2-7	NA	TRBD1	TRBV19
TGTGCCAGCAGCGAAGCGGGCCACAACTATGGCTACACCTTC	CASSEAGHNYGYTF	TRBJ1-2	many	NA	TRBV6-1
TGCAGTGCTAGAACGGTGTCCACTCAAGAGACCCAGTACTTC	CSARTVSTQETQYF	TRBJ2-5	many	NA	TRBV20-1
TGTGCCAGCAGCACAGTACAGATCAATCAGCCCCAGCATTTT	CASSTVQINQPQHF	TRBJ1-5	many	NA	TRBV28
TGCGCCAGCAGCCAATTTACAGGTGGAGGGAGCTCCTACGAGCAGTACTTC	CASSQFTGGGSSYEQYF	TRBJ2-7	NA	NA	TRBV4-1
TGTGCCAGTACCACAGGGAGCGAGCAGTACTTC	CASTTGSEQYF	TRBJ2-7	NA	NA	TRBV12-3/TRBV12-4
TGCGCCAGCAGCTCAACACAGCTGAACACTGAAGCTTTCTTT	CASSSTQLNTEAFF	TRBJ1-1	many	NA	TRBV5-1
TGTGCCAGCAGTTTAAAGGCTAGCCTCTCCTACGAGCAGTACTTC	CASSLKASLSYEQYF	TRBJ2-7	NA	NA	TRBV27
TGCAGCGCTGAGGCCCGAGGGAACATTCAGTACTTC	CSAEARGNIQYF	TRBJ2-4	NA	NA	TRBV29-1
TGTGCCTACAAAGGGGGGGGGACAAACGGAGCTTTCTTT	CAYKGGGTNGAFF	TRBJ1-1	many	NA	TRBV30
TGCGCCAGCAGCGGGGCACAGGGGACTAACTATGGCTACACCTTC	CASSGAQGTNYGYTF	TRBJ1-2	NA	TRBD1	TRBV5-1
TGTGCCAGCAGCTTATTGGTGGATCAGCCCCAGCATTTT	CASSLLVDQPQHF	TRBJ1-5	few	NA	TRBV7-2
TGTGCCAGCAGCTTAGCGGACGGGCTGGGCTACACCTTC	CASSLADGLGYTF	TRBJ1-2	NA	NA	TRBV7-3
TGTGCCAGCAGTTACCCTCGACTAGCGGGAGGTGGGGTGACCCAGTACTTC	CASSYPRLAGGGVTQYF	TRBJ2-5	NA	TRBD2	TRBV6-2/TRBV6-3
TGTGCCAGCAGCTCCACCCTGGGCCAGTACTTC	CASSSTLGQYF	TRBJ2-5	few	NA	TRBV11-2
TGTGCCAGCAGCGTGCGGACAGTTGAAGGCTACACCTTC	CASSVRTVEGYTF	TRBJ1-2	many	NA	TRBV5-4
TGTGCCAGCAGTGGCCGGGACCAGGGGGAGCAGTACTTC	CASSGRDQGEQYF	TRBJ2-7	many	NA	TRBV6-1
TGTGCCAGCATCTCTGGGAAAGCGGGGGCCGGGGAGCTGTTTTTT	CASISGKAGAGELFF	TRBJ2-2	many	TRBD2	TRBV12-3/TRBV12-4
TGTGCCAGCAGCTTAGCGGGAGGGCCGACTGGGGAGCTGTTTTTT	CASSLAGGPTGELFF	TRBJ2-2	many	TRBD2	TRBV7-2
TGCAGTCCACTACCCGATCCAGGCGGCGGGGTGATGAACACTGAAGCTTTCTTT	CSPLPDPGGGVMNTEAFF	TRBJ1-1	NA	NA	TRBV20-1
TGTGCCAGTAAGGACAGTAGAAATTCACCCCTCCACTTT	CASKDSRNSPLHF	TRBJ1-6	many	NA	TRBV19